The TCR beta chain described here comes from a study of CD8+ T cells in alopecia areata. The treatment: oral pan-JAK inhibitor, 5-10 mg twice daily. Researchers gathered lesional scalp punch biopsies and peripheral blood from patients with alopecia areata. Broader study findings: A great number of expanded lesional clones endured in scalp and blood during tofacitinib.

A remark on this clone: Its antigen remains unknown.

After isolation, RNA underwent reverse transcription to generate cDNA as the sequencing template. The data were produced by immunoSEQ multiplex PCR, yet TCRdb's version contains in-frame clones alone and is incomplete. Altogether about 76,000 clones are present, 66% being singletons, with the ten largest covering 23%. The receptor was isolated from a human donor with alopecia areata. The source was CD8+ T cells sorted from blood, collected at week 24, from a patient treated with tofacitinib.

DNA of the CDR3: TGTGCCAGCAGCTTAGCGTTGGGTCAAGAGACCCAGTACTTC. This translates into CASSLALGQETQYF. V gene TRBV7-8 combines with J gene TRBJ2-5; D unresolved. This CDR3 has 14 amino acids. From germline, CDR1 is SGHVS and CDR2 FQNEAQ. V was shortened by 0 bases and J by 2 bases, with 7 bases between the two germline ends.